These T cell receptor beta chains were read from a single sample in a study of post-analysis software for immune sequencing data. TCRdb ran MiXCR on the PCR reads and lists one entry per CDR3 protein. The sample consists of 250,000 to 300,000 distinct CDR3 sequences, 30% to 45% of them appearing once. The sample consisted of blood. The receptors come from a girl between 10 and 17 years old with multiple sclerosis. CDR3s include the opening cysteine and the closing phenylalanine or tryptophan. Each record gives: D gene, J gene, clone size, V gene, CDR3 protein, CDR3 DNA. D genes are given only for firm matches. The listing skips clone size in some rows; elsewhere it reads once, few, many or a size class.

-	TRBJ2-7	few	TRBV7-2	CASSLAVGEQYF	TGTGCCAGCAGCTTAGCAGTCGGCGAGCAGTACTTC
TRBD1	TRBJ1-2	many	TRBV5-1	CASSLAQRTGIGYTF	TGCGCCAGCAGCTTGGCACAGAGGACAGGGATTGGCTACACCTTC
-	TRBJ2-1	-	TRBV5-1	CASSLADTGNEQFF	TGCGCCAGCAGCTTGGCTGATACTGGTAATGAGCAGTTCTTC
-	TRBJ1-1	many	TRBV10-3	CAITAGPNTEAFF	TGTGCCATCACCGCAGGACCGAACACTGAAGCTTTCTTT
TRBD2	TRBJ2-1	few	TRBV12-3/TRBV12-4	CASSLFSSGRAVNEQFF	TGTGCCAGCAGTTTATTTTCTAGCGGGAGGGCCGTGAATGAGCAGTTCTTC
-	TRBJ2-2	-	TRBV5-1	CASSRKRDGSPSGELFF	TGCGCCAGCAGCCGGAAAAGGGACGGATCCCCCTCCGGGGAGCTGTTTTTT
-	TRBJ1-2	many	TRBV7-9	CASSFIAGLKSDGYTF	TGTGCCAGCAGCTTCATTGCGGGGTTGAAGTCTGATGGCTACACCTTC
-	TRBJ1-4	many	TRBV29-1	CSGRQALNEKLFF	TGCAGCGGGCGACAGGCTCTTAATGAAAAACTGTTTTTT
TRBD1	TRBJ2-1	few	TRBV5-1	CVSSFGTVNEQFF	TGCGTCAGCAGCTTCGGGACAGTCAATGAGCAGTTCTTC
TRBD1	TRBJ1-4	-	TRBV20-1	CSALTDRSTNEKLFF	TGCAGTGCTCTTACGGACAGGTCAACTAATGAAAAACTGTTTTTT
TRBD2	TRBJ2-7	-	TRBV12-3/TRBV12-4	CASSTSGGAYEQYF	TGTGCCAGCAGTACTAGCGGGGGGGCCTACGAGCAGTACTTC
-	TRBJ2-1	-	TRBV12-3/TRBV12-4	CASSLTVRKNEQFF	TGTGCCAGCAGTTTAACCGTTCGTAAGAATGAGCAGTTCTTC
-	TRBJ1-2	few	TRBV5-4	CASSLASINYGYTF	TGTGCCAGCAGCTTGGCCAGTATTAACTATGGCTACACCTTC
-	TRBJ2-7	-	TRBV5-4	CASSRYGTREQYF	TGTGCCAGCAGCCGATACGGGACCCGAGAGCAGTACTTC
-	TRBJ2-3	many	TRBV5-1	CASSFGRPDTQYF	TGCGCCAGCAGCTTCGGGAGACCGGATACGCAGTATTTT
-	TRBJ2-1	few	TRBV14	CASSQDLAFEQFF	TGTGCCAGCAGCCAAGATTTGGCTTTTGAGCAGTTCTTC
-	TRBJ1-2	few	TRBV6-5	CASSLRPPDNYGYTF	TGTGCCAGCAGTTTACGCCCGCCCGATAACTATGGCTACACCTTC
-	TRBJ2-5	-	TRBV25-1	CASSESGGGSYNEQYF	TGTGCCAGCAGTGAATCTGGGGGGGGCTCCTACAATGAGCAGTACTTC
TRBD2	TRBJ2-7	-	TRBV10-3	CAIRGLAGVSYEQYF	TGTGCCATCAGAGGACTAGCGGGAGTTTCCTACGAGCAGTACTTC
-	TRBJ2-1	once	TRBV7-3	CAGSLLLGSEQFF	TGTGCCGGCAGCCTCCTCTTAGGCAGTGAGCAGTTCTTC
TRBD2	TRBJ2-5	-	TRBV29-1	CSVEGAGGTTPQYF	TGCAGCGTTGAAGGGGCGGGAGGTACAACGCCCCAGTACTTC
-	TRBJ2-3	many	TRBV11-2	CASRKGRSGTDTQYF	TGTGCCAGCAGAAAAGGTCGATCAGGCACAGATACGCAGTATTTT
-	TRBJ2-7	-	TRBV4-2	CASSHQGRVRGIYEQYF	TGTGCCAGCAGCCACCAGGGAAGAGTGAGGGGTATTTACGAGCAGTACTTC
-	TRBJ1-2	many	TRBV10-3	CAISESVSGGRRGYTF	TGTGCCATCAGTGAGTCGGTATCGGGGGGACGGCGTGGCTACACCTTC
-	TRBJ2-3	-	TRBV7-2	CASSLGGYRTDTQYF	TGTGCCAGCAGCTTAGGGGGCTACCGCACAGATACGCAGTATTTT
TRBD1	TRBJ1-2	many	TRBV5-4	CASYVLRGQARSFYGYTF	TGTGCCAGCTACGTGCTAAGGGGACAGGCAAGGTCGTTCTATGGCTACACCTTC
TRBD1	TRBJ1-1	-	TRBV6-1	CASSPGTGGSKNTVAFF	TGTGCCAGCAGCCCGGGGACAGGGGGGTCTAAGAACACTGTAGCTTTCTTT
TRBD1	TRBJ1-2	many	TRBV28	CASSLRQGRYGYGYTF	TGTGCCAGCAGTCTTCGACAGGGGAGATATGGGTATGGCTACACCTTC
TRBD1	TRBJ2-7	-	TRBV7-3	CASSLGTGGLSSYEQYF	TGTGCCAGCAGCCTCGGGACAGGGGGCCTAAGCTCCTACGAGCAGTACTTC
TRBD1	TRBJ1-1	-	TRBV15	CATSRDHPGGQGYTEAFF	TGTGCCACCAGCAGAGATCATCCGGGCGGACAGGGCTACACTGAAGCTTTCTTT
-	TRBJ1-4	many	TRBV7-6	CASSQTNGGEKLFF	TGTGCCAGCAGCCAGACAAATGGGGGTGAAAAACTGTTTTTT
TRBD1	TRBJ1-1	once	TRBV6-5	CASSYSWGQGRKTEAFF	TGTGCCAGCAGTTACTCTTGGGGACAGGGAAGAAAAACTGAAGCTTTCTTT
TRBD1	TRBJ2-3	-	TRBV28	CASRPPGQSSSTDTQYF	TGTGCCAGCAGGCCTCCGGGACAGAGTTCTAGCACAGATACGCAGTATTTT
-	TRBJ2-6	many	TRBV4-1	CASIGPGRSGANVLTF	TGCGCCAGCATTGGGCCAGGGAGGTCTGGGGCCAACGTCCTGACTTTC
TRBD2	TRBJ2-1	-	TRBV27	CASSFGSGNEQFF	TGTGCCAGCAGTTTCGGTAGCGGGAATGAGCAGTTCTTC
TRBD1	TRBJ2-7	many	TRBV7-9	CASSPRDRIYEQYF	TGTGCCAGCAGCCCTCGGGACAGGATTTACGAGCAGTACTTC
-	TRBJ1-2	few	TRBV7-9	CASSRDGCYGYTF	TGTGCCAGCAGCCGGGACGGCTGCTATGGCTACACCTTC
TRBD2	TRBJ2-1	-	TRBV5-1	CASSLSAGGRHNEQFF	TGCGCCAGCAGCTTGTCGGCGGGAGGAAGGCACAATGAGCAGTTCTTC
-	TRBJ1-2	few	TRBV20-1	CSARDPTRSYGYTF	TGCAGTGCTAGAGATCCGACAAGGAGCTATGGCTACACCTTC
-	TRBJ2-4	many	TRBV7-9	CASSFDRLSEIQYF	TGTGCCAGCAGTTTCGACAGGCTCTCCGAGATTCAGTACTTC
-	TRBJ2-3	few	TRBV7-9	CASSLEGLTDTQYF	TGTGCCAGCAGCTTAGAGGGACTTACAGATACGCAGTATTTT
TRBD1	TRBJ2-3	-	TRBV18	CASSPPGTGVTDTQYF	TGTGCCAGCTCACCACCGGGGACAGGGGTGACAGATACGCAGTATTTT
TRBD2	TRBJ2-1	many	TRBV20-1	CSASKRESWDNEQFF	TGCAGTGCTAGCAAGCGGGAGTCTTGGGACAATGAGCAGTTCTTC
TRBD1	TRBJ1-1	few	TRBV20-1	CSATTGGTEAFF	TGCAGTGCTACCACAGGGGGCACTGAAGCTTTCTTT
TRBD2	TRBJ2-5	once	TRBV12-3/TRBV12-4	CASRGGTSGQETQYF	TGTGCCAGCAGGGGCGGGACTAGCGGACAAGAGACCCAGTACTTC
TRBD1	TRBJ2-7	many	TRBV28	CASSGGQGPRYEQYF	TGTGCCAGCAGTGGAGGACAGGGGCCTCGTTACGAGCAGTACTTC
-	TRBJ2-1	many	TRBV7-3	CASSPHPFYNEQFF	TGTGCCAGCAGCCCACACCCATTCTACAATGAGCAGTTCTTC
-	TRBJ2-5	many	TRBV7-9	CASSRTVNQETQYF	TGTGCCAGCAGCCGGACCGTGAACCAAGAGACCCAGTACTTC